The sequence of this TCR beta chain was determined in a study of Graves' ophthalmopathy and Graves' hyperthyroidism. This clonotype was observed at least ten times. A duration under 3 months, NOSPECS ≥4, CAS ≥3 and moderate-to-severe activity characterized the donors with ophthalmopathy. Exclusion applied to patients with other autoimmune diseases, uncontrolled infections, pregnancy or lactation. Orbital computed tomography and thyroid ultrasound, along with TRAb, serum thyroxine and clinical symptoms, underpinned diagnosis. TCR beta CDR3 regions were amplified from RNA transcripts. In the first round, RT-PCR was carried out with HTBI primers, and a multiplex PCR formed the second round. One entry per CDR3 protein, called by TCRdb with MiXCR from the multiplex PCR reads. This repertoire shows about 400,000 distinct CDR3 sequences, about 17% found once; its top ten account for roughly 1.5%. This CDR3 spans 14 amino acids. Germline CDR1 LNHDA, CDR2 SQIVND (reference sequence). The V and J ends lost 3 bases and 2 bases, in that order; junction bases with no gene match: 4.

The chain is built from TRBV19 and TRBJ2-7, with TRBD2 matching 7 bases. The sequenced sample was peripheral blood. This sequence was found in a woman aged 18 to 35 with Graves' ophthalmopathy. DNA of the CDR3: TGTGCCAGTAGTATGGGAGGGGCGCCCTACGAGCAGTACTTC. It codes for CASSMGGAPYEQYF.